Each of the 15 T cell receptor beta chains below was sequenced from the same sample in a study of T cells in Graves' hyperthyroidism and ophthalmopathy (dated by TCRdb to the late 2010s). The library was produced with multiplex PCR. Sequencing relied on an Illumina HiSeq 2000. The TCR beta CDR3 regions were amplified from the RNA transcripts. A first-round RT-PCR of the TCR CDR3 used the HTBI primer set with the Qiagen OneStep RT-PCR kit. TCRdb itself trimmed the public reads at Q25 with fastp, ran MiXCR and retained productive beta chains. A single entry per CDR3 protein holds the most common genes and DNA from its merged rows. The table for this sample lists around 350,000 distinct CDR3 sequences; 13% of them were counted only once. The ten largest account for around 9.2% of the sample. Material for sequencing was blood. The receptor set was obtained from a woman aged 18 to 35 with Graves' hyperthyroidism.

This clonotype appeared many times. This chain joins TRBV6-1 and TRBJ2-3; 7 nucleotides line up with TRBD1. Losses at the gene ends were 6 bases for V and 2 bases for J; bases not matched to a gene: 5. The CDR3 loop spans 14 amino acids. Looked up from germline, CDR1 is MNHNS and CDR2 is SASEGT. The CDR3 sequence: CASSPGTATDTQYF. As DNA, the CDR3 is TGTGCCAGCAGCCCCGGGACAGCCACAGATACGCAGTATTTT.

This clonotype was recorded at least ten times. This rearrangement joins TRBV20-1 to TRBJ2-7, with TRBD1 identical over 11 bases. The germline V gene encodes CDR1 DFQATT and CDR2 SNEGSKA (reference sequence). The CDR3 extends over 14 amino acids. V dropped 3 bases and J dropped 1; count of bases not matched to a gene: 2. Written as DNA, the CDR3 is TGCAGTGCTAGGTGGGACAGGGGGTCCTACGAGCAGTACTTC. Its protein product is CSARWDRGSYEQYF.

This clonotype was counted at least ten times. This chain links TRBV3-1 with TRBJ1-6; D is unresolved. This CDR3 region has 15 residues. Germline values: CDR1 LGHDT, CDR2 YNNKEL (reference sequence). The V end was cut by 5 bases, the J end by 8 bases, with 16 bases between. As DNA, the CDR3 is TGTGCCAGCAGCGGGAGTGGGGAAACCTATTCACCCCTCCACTTT. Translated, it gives CASSGSGETYSPLHF.

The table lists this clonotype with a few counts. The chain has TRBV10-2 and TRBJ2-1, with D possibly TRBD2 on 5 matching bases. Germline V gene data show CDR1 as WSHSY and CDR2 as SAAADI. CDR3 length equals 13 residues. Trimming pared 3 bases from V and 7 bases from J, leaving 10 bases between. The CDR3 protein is CASSDLAVNEQFF. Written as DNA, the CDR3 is TGCGCCAGCAGTGATCTAGCAGTGAATGAGCAGTTCTTC.

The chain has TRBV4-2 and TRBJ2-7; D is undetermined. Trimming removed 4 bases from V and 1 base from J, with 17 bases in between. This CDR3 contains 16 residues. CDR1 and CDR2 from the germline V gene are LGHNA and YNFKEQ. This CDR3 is CASSRVQVTQSYEQYF. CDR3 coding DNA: TGTGCCAGCAGCCGTGTCCAAGTAACCCAATCCTACGAGCAGTACTTC.

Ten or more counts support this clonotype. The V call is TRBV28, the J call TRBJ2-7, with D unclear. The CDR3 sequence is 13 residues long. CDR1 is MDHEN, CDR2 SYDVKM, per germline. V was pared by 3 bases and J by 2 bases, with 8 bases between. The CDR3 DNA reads TGTGCCAGCAGTTTCTGGCAGACCTACGAGCAGTACTTC. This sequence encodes CASSFWQTYEQYF.

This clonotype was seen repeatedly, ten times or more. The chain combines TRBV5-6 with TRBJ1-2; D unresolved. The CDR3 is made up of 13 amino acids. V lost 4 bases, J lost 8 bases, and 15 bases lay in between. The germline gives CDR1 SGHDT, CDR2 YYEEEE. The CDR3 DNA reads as TGTGCCAGCAGCCCAGGACCCGGTCCAGGCTACACCTTC. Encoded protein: CASSPGPGPGYTF.

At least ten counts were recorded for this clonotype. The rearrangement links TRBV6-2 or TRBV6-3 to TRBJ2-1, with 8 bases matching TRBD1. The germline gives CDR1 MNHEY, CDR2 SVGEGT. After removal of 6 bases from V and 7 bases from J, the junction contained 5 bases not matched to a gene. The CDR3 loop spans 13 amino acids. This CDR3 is CASRTGAENEQFF. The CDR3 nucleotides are TGTGCCAGCAGGACAGGGGCAGAGAATGAGCAGTTCTTC.

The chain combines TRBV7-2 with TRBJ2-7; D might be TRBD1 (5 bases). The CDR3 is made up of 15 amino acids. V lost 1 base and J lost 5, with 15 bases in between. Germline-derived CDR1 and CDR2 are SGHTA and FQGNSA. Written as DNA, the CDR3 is TGTGCCAGCAGCTTAGAAAGGGGTGGTGCCAACGAGCAGTACTTC. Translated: CASSLERGGANEQYF.

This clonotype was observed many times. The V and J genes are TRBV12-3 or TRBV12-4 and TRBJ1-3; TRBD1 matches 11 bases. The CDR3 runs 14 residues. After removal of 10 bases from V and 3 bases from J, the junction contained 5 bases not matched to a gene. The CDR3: CATGQGAFGNTIYF. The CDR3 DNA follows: TGTGCCACCGGACAGGGGGCTTTTGGAAACACCATATATTTT.

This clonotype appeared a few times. CDR3 sequence: CATSRDGTSRETQYF. CDR3 DNA sequence: TGTGCCACCAGCAGAGATGGGACTAGCAGAGAGACCCAGTACTTC. The genes are TRBV15 and TRBJ2-5; 9 bases fit TRBD2. J lost 4 bases, V lost 0 bases, and 3 bases had no gene match. The CDR3 is 15 residues long. Germline V gives CDR1 LNHNV, CDR2 YYDKDF (reference sequence).

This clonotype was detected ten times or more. Here the CDR3 reads CASSLLAGSSYEQYF. The CDR3 DNA reads TGCGCCAGCAGCCTCCTAGCGGGGAGCTCCTACGAGCAGTACTTC. This sequence joins TRBV5-1 and TRBJ2-7; 9 bases match TRBD2. Germline V gene sequence: CDR1 SGHRS, CDR2 YFSETQ. Trimming removed 4 bases from V and 0 bases from J; junction bases left unmatched: 5. The CDR3 totals 15 residues.

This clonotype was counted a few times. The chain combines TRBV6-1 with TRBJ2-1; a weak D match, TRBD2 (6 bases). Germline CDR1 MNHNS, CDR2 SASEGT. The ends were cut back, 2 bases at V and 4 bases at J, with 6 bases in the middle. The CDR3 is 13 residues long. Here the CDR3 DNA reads TGTGCCAGCAGTGAACGGGGGTACAATGAGCAGTTCTTC. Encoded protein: CASSERGYNEQFF.

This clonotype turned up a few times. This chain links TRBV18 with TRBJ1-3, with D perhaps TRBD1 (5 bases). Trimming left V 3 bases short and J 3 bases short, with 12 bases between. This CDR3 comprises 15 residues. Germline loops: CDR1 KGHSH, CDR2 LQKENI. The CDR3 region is CASSPAGTDGNTIYF. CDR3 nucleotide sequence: TGTGCCAGCTCACCCGCCGGGACCGATGGAAACACCATATATTTT.

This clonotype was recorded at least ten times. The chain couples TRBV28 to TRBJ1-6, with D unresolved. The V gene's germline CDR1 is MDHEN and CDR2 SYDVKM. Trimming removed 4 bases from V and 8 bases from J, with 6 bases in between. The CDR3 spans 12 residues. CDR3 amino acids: CASSSSHSPLHF. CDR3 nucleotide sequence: TGTGCCAGCAGTTCTTCCCATTCACCCCTCCACTTT.